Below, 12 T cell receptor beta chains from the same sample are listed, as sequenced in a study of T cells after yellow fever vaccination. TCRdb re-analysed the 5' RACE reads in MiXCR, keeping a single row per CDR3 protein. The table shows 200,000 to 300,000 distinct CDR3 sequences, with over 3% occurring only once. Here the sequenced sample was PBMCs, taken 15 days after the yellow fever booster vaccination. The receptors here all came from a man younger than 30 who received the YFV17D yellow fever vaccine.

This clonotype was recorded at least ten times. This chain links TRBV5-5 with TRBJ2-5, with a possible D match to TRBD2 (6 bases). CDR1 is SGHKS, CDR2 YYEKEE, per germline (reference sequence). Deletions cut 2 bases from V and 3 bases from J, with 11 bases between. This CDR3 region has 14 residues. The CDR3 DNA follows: TGTGCCAGCAGCTTAGGAGGGTGGGAAGAGACCCAGTACTTC. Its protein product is CASSLGGWEETQYF.

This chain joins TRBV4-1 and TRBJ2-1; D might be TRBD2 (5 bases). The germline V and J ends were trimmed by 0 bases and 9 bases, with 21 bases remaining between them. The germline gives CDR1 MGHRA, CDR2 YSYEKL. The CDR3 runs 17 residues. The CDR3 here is CASSQERGLPAEGEQFF. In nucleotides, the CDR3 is TGCGCCAGCAGCCAAGAACGAGGACTCCCCGCGGAAGGTGAGCAGTTCTTC.

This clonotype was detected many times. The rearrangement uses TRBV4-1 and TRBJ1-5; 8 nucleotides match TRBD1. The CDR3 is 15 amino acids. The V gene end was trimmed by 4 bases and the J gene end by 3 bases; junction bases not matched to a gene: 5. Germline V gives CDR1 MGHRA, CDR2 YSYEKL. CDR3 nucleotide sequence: TGCGCCAGCAGCCTAGACAGGGGATTCAATCAGCCCCAGCATTTT. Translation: CASSLDRGFNQPQHF.

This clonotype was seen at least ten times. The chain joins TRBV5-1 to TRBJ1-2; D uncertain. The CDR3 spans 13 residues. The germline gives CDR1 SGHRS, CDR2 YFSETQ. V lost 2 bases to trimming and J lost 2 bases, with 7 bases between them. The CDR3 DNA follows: TGCGCCAGCAGCTTCTCTAAAAACTATGGCTACACCTTC. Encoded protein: CASSFSKNYGYTF. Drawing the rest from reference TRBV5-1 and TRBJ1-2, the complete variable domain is KAGVTQTPRYLIKTRGQQVTLSCSPISGHRSVSWYQQTPGQGLQFLFEYFSETQRNKGNFPGRFSGRQFSNSRSEMNVSTLELGDSALYLCASSFSKNYGYTFGSGTRLTVV.

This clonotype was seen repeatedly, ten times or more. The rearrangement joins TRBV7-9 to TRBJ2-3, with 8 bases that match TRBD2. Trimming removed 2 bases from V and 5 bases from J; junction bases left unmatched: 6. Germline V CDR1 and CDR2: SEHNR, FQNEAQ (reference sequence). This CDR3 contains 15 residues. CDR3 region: CASSLSREGRDTQYF. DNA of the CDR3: TGTGCCAGCAGCTTATCTCGGGAGGGACGAGATACGCAGTATTTT.

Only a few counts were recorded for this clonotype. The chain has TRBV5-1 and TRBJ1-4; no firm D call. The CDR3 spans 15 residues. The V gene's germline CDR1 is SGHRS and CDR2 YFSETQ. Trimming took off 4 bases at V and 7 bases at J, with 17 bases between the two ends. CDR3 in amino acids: CASSMDSGDGEKLFF. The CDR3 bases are TGCGCCAGCAGCATGGACTCCGGCGATGGTGAAAAACTGTTTTTT.

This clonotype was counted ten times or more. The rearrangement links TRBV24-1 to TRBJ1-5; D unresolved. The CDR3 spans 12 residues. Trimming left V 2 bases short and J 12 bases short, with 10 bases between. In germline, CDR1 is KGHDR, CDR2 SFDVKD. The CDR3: CATSDSTGVQHF. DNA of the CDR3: TGTGCCACCAGTGATTCCACCGGGGTCCAGCATTTT.

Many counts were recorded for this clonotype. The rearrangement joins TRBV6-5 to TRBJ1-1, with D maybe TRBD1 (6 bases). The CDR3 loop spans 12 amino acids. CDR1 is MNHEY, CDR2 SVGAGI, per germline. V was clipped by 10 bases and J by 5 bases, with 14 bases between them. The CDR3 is CAIGQPGTEAFF. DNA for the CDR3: TGTGCCATCGGACAGCCGGGGACTGAAGCTTTCTTT.

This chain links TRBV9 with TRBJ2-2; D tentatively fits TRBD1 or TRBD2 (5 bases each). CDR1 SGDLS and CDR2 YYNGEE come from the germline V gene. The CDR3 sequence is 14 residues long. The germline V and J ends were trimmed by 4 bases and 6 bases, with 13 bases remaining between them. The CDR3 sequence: CASSFRVGAGELFF. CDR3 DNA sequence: TGTGCCAGCAGCTTCCGGGTGGGGGCCGGGGAGCTGTTTTTT.

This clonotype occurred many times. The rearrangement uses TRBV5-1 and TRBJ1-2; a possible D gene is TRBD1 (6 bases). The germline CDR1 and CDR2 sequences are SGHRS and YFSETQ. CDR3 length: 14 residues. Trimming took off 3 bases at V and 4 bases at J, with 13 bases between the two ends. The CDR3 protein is CASSSDATGYGYTF. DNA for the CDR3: TGCGCCAGCAGCTCGGACGCGACAGGCTATGGCTACACCTTC. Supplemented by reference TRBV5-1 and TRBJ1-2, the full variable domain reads KAGVTQTPRYLIKTRGQQVTLSCSPISGHRSVSWYQQTPGQGLQFLFEYFSETQRNKGNFPGRFSGRQFSNSRSEMNVSTLELGDSALYLCASSSDATGYGYTFGSGTRLTVV.

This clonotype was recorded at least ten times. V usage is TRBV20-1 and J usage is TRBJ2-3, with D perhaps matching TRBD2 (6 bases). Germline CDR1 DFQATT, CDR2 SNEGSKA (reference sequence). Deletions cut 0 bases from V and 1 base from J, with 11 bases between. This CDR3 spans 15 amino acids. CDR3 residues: CSARDLRGRTDTQYF. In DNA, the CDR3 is TGCAGTGCTAGAGATTTGCGGGGCCGCACAGATACGCAGTATTTT.

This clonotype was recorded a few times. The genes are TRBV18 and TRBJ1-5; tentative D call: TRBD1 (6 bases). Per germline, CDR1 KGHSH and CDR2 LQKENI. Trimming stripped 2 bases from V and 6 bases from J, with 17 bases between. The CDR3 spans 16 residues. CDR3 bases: TGTGCCAGCTCACCAAGAGGTCCGGGGGCCGGTCAGCCCCAGCATTTT. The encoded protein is CASSPRGPGAGQPQHF.